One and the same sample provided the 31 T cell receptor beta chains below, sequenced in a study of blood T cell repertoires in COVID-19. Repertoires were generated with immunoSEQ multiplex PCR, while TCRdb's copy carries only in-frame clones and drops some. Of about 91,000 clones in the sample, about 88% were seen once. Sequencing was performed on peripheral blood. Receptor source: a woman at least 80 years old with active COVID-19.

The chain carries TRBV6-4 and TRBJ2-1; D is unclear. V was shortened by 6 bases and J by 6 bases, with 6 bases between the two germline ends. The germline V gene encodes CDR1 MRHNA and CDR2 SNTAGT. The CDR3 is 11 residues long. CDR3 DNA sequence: TGTGCCAGCAGAGCGATCAATGAGCAGTTCTTC. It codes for CASRAINEQFF.

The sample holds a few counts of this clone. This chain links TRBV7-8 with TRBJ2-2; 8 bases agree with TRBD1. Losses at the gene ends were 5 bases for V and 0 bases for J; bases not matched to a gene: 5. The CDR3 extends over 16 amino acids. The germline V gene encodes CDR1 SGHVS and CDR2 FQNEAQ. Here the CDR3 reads CASSPPGQANTGELFF. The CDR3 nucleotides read TGTGCCAGCAGCCCACCGGGACAGGCGAACACCGGGGAGCTGTTTTTT.

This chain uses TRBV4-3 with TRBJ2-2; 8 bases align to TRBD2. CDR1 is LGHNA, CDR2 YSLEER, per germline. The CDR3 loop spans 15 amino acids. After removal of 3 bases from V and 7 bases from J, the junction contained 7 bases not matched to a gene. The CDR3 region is CASSQSGSFVGELFF. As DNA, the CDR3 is TGCGCCAGCAGCCAGAGCGGGAGCTTTGTCGGGGAGCTGTTTTTT.

CDR3: CASSWDRGTYNEQFF. CDR3 bases: TGTGCCAGCAGCTGGGACAGGGGAACCTACAATGAGCAGTTCTTC. The V call is TRBV13, the J call TRBJ2-1, with TRBD1 matching over 10 bases. The CDR3 consists of 15 residues. The germline CDR1 and CDR2 sequences are PRHDT and FYEKMQ (reference sequence). V shed 4 bases and J 2 bases; nucleotides not matched to a gene: 2.

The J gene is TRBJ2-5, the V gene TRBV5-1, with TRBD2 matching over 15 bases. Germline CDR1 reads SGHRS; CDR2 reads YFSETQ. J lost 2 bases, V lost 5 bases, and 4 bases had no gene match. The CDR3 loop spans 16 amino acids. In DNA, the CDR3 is TGCGCCAGCAGATCAGGACTAGCGGGAGGGCAAGAGACCCAGTACTTC. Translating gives CASRSGLAGGQETQYF.

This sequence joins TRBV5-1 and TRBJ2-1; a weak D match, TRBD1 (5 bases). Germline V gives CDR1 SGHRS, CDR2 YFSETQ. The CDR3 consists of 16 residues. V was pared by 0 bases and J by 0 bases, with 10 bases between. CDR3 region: CASSLGRTNSYNEQFF. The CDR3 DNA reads TGCGCCAGCAGCTTGGGCAGGACAAACTCCTACAATGAGCAGTTCTTC.

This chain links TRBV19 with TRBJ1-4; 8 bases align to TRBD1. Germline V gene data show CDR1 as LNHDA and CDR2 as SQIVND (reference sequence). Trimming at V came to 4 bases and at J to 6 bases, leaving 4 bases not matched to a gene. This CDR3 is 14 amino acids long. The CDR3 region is CASSSRGLDEKLFF. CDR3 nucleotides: TGTGCCAGTAGTAGCAGGGGGCTTGATGAAAAACTGTTTTTT.

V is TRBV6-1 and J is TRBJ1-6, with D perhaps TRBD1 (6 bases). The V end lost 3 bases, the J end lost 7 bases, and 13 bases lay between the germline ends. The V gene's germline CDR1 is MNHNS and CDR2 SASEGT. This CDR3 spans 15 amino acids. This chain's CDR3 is CASSDQGRGNSPLHF. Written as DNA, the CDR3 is TGTGCCAGCAGTGACCAGGGGCGAGGAAATTCACCCCTCCACTTT.

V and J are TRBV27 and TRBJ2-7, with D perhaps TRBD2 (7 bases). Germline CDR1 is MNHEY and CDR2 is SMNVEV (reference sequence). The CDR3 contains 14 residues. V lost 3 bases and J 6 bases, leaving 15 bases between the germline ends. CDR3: CASSFRGGLTEQYF. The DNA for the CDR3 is TGTGCCAGCAGTTTTAGGGGGGGGTTGACCGAGCAGTACTTC.

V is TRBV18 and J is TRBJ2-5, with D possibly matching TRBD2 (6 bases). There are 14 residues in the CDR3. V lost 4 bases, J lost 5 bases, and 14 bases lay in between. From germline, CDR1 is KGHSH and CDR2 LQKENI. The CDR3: CASSQGLAGETQYF. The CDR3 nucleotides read TGTGCCAGCTCACAAGGATTGGCGGGGGAGACCCAGTACTTC.

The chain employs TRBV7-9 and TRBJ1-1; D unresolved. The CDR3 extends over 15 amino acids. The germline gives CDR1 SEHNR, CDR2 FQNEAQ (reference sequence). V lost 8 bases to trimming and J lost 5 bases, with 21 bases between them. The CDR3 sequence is CASSPSAKRGTEAFF. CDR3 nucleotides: TGTGCCAGCTCTCCCTCGGCAAAAAGAGGGACTGAAGCTTTCTTT.

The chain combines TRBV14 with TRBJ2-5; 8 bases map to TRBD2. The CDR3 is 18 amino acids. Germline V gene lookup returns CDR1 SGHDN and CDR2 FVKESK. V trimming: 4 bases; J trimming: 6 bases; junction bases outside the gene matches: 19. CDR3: CASSPKAGRDGLVKTQYF. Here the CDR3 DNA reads TGTGCCAGCAGCCCGAAGGCCGGGAGGGATGGCTTAGTGAAGACCCAGTACTTC. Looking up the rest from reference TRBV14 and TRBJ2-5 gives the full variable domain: EAGVTQFPSHSVIEKGQTVTLRCDPISGHDNLYWYRRVMGKEIKFLLHFVKESKQDESGMPNNRFLAERTGGTYSTLKVQPAELEDSGVYFCASSPKAGRDGLVKTQYFGPGTRLLVL.

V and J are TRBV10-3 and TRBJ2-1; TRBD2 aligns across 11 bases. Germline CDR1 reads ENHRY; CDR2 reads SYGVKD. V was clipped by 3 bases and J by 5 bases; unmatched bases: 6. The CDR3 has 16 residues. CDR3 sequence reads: CAISDWTSGQNNEQFF. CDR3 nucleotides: TGTGCCATCAGTGACTGGACTAGCGGGCAGAACAATGAGCAGTTCTTC.

This CDR3 is CATSWTGNNEQFF. CDR3 nucleotides: TGTGCCACCAGCTGGACAGGAAACAATGAGCAGTTCTTC. The V call is TRBV24-1, the J call TRBJ2-1, with TRBD1 identical over 7 bases. Germline V gene data show CDR1 as KGHDR and CDR2 as SFDVKD. Trimming took 7 bases from V and 5 from J; bases not matched to a gene: 4. The CDR3 contains 13 residues.

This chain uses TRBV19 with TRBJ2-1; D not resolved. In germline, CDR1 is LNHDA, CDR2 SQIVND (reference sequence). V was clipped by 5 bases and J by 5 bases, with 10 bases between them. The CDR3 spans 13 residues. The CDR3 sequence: CASSERTNNEQFF. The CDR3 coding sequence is TGTGCCAGTAGTGAGAGAACGAACAATGAGCAGTTCTTC.

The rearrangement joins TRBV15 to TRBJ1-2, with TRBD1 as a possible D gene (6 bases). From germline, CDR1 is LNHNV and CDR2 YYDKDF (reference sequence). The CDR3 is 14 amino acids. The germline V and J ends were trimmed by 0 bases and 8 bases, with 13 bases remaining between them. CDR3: CATSRDRTVGGYTF. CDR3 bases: TGTGCCACCAGCAGAGACCGGACAGTGGGAGGCTACACCTTC.

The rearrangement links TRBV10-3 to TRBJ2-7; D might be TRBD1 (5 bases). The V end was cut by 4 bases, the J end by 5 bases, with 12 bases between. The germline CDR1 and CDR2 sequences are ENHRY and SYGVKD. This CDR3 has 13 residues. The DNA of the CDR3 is TGTGCCATCAGTGCAGGGTGGTCCGACGAGCAGTACTTC. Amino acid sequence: CAISAGWSDEQYF.

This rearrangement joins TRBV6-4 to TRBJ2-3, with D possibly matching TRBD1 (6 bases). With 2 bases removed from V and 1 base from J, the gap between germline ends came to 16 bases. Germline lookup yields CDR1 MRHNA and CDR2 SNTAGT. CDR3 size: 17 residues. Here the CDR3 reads CASSDGGQQRCTDTQYF. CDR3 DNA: TGTGCCAGCAGTGACGGAGGACAGCAGCGGTGCACAGATACGCAGTATTTT.

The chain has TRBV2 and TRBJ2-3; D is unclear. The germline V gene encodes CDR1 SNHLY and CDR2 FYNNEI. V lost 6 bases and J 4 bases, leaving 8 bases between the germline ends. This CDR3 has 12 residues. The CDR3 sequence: CASSPVPDTQYF. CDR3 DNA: TGTGCCAGCAGCCCGGTCCCAGATACGCAGTATTTT.

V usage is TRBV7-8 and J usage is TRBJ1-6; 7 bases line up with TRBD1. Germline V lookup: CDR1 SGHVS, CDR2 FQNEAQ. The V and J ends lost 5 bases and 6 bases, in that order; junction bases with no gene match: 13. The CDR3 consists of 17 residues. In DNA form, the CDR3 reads TGTGCCAGCAGCAGGGGACGGGTGAGGGGGCCTAATTCACCCCTCCACTTT. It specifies CASSRGRVRGPNSPLHF.

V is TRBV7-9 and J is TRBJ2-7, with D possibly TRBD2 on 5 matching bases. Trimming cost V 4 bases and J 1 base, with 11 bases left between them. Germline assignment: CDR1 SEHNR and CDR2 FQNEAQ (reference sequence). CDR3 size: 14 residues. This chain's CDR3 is CASSSSGLSYEQYF. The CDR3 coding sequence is TGTGCCAGCAGCTCCAGCGGCCTTTCCTACGAGCAGTACTTC.

This chain's CDR3 is CSAPVNEKLFF. CDR3 DNA sequence: TGCAGTGCTCCGGTTAATGAAAAACTGTTTTTT. V and J are TRBV20-1 and TRBJ1-4; no clear D gene. The V gene's germline CDR1 is DFQATT and CDR2 SNEGSKA (reference sequence). The CDR3 covers 11 residues. V was shortened by 5 bases and J by 4 bases, with 5 bases between the two germline ends.

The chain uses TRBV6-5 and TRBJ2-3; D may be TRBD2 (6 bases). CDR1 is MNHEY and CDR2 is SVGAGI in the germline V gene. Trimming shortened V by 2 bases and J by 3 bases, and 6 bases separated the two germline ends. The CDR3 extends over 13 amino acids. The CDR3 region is CASSYGGTDTQYF. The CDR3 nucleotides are TGTGCCAGCAGTTACGGGGGGACAGATACGCAGTATTTT.

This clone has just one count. The CDR3 DNA is TGTGCCAGCAGCTTAGGGCCGGGACAGGGCGGGGAGGGAACGCAGTATTTT. Translating gives CASSLGPGQGGEGTQYF. The chain joins TRBV7-2 to TRBJ2-3; 9 nucleotides agree with TRBD1. The CDR3 totals 17 residues. With 1 base clipped from V and 9 bases from J, the junction kept 14 bases outside the gene matches. Germline CDR1 and CDR2: SGHTA and FQGNSA.

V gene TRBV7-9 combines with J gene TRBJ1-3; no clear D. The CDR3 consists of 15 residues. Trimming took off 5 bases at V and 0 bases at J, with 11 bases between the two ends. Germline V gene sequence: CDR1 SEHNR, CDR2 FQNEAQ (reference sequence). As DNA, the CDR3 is TGTGCCAGCAGCACCACGTTTAGCTCTGGAAACACCATATATTTT. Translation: CASSTTFSSGNTIYF.

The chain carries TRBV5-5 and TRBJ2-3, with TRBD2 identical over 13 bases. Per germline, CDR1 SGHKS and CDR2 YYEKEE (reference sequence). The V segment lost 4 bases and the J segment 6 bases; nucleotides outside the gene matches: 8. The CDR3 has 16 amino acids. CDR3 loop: CASSRPGTSGMDTQYF. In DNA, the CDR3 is TGTGCCAGCAGCAGACCCGGGACTAGCGGGATGGATACGCAGTATTTT.

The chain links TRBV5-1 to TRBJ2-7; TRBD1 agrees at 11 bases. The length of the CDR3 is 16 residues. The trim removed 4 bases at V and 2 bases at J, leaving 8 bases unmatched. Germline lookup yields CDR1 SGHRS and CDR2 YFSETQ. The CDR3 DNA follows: TGCGCCAGCAGCCAAGGGGACAGGGGGTCCACCTACGAGCAGTACTTC. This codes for CASSQGDRGSTYEQYF.

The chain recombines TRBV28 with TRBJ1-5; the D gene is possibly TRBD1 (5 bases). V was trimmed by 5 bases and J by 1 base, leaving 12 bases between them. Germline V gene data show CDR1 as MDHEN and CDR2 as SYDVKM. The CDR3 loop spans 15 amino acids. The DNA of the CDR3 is TGTGCCAGCAGTCTCCCTTCAGGGAGCAATCAGCCCCAGCATTTT. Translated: CASSLPSGSNQPQHF.

Here the CDR3 DNA reads TGTGCCAGCAGTAGCGAACTAGCGGGGAGTTCGGACGAGCAGTACTTC. Its translation: CASSSELAGSSDEQYF. The J gene is TRBJ2-7, the V gene TRBV21-1; TRBD2 is the table's D call, not checked against the DNA. TRBV21-1 has pseudogene status. The CDR3 is 16 residues long.

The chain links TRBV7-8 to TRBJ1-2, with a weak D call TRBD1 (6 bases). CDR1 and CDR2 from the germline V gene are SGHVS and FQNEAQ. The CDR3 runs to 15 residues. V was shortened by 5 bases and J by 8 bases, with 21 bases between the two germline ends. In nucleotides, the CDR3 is TGTGCCAGCAGCCCTTACAGGGCCCTTGGGAACGGCTACACCTTC. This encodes CASSPYRALGNGYTF.

The CDR3 DNA reads as TGTGCCAGCAGTGATACAGGGGCAGCGGGGGCCAACGTCCTGACTTTC. This translates into CASSDTGAAGANVLTF. The chain is built from TRBV25-1 and TRBJ2-6; 7 nucleotides agree with TRBD1. CDR1 MGHDK and CDR2 SYGVNS come from the germline V gene. V shed 3 bases and J 4 bases; nucleotides not matched to a gene: 6. This CDR3 is built from 16 residues.